This T cell receptor (beta chain) emerged from a study of shared clonotypes between healthy human individuals. Overall study context: There were three CD4 naive, three CD4 memory, two CD8 naive and one CD8 memory plates per donor. Study results and caveats: The naive CD4 repertoires of several donors were compared, and 5% to 6.5% of clonotypes were shared.

This CDR3 is 15 amino acids long. As for this clone: Its specificity is unknown.

Deep level was the assay's run setting. Sorted-subset replicate PCR reactions contained 150 to 200 ng DNA, corresponding to roughly 29,000 T cell genomes. The method was immunoSEQ multiplex PCR; TCRdb's version includes in-frame clones alone and lacks a portion of them. The data hold some 360,000 clones, with 73% observed a single time. The J gene is TRBJ2-5, the V gene TRBV21-1. TRBV21-1 has pseudogene status. This TCR came from a man aged 25-45 years in good health. Sequencing used memory CD4+ T cells sorted from blood. Subset: CD45RA-negative fraction. CDR3 amino acids: CASSIPFEGMETQYF. The CDR3 DNA reads as TGTGCCAGCAGCATACCCTTCGAGGGGATGGAGACCCAGTACTTC.